These T cell receptor beta chains were read from a single sample in a study of blood T cells in healthy people across ages. TCRdb fed the 5' RACE reads into MiXCR, producing one record per CDR3 protein. The sample shows more than 800,000 distinct CDR3 sequences, over 35% of them seen only once. The sample taken for sequencing was blood. Source of these receptors: a woman aged 60-75 years in good health. CDR3s include the opening cysteine and the closing phenylalanine or tryptophan. The D gene is left open where the match is weak. Only some rows state a clone size, as once, few, many or a class for expanded clones.

NA	TRBV3-1	TRBJ2-1	NA	TGTGCCAGCAGCCAGCGGAGGCAGGGTGAGCAGTTCTTC	CASSQRRQGEQFF
NA	TRBV24-1	TRBJ2-3	NA	TGTGCCACCAGTGATTTCGCGGGTTCAGATACGCAGTATTTT	CATSDFAGSDTQYF
NA	TRBV11-2	TRBJ2-7	NA	TGTGCCAGCAGCTTAATAGGTCGGAGGAGGGGAACCACCTACGAGCAGTACTTC	CASSLIGRRRGTTYEQYF
NA	TRBV27	TRBJ2-5	NA	TGTGCCAGCAGTCTAACATTGGACAGCCAGCAGTACTTC	CASSLTLDSQQYF
NA	TRBV28	TRBJ2-7	NA	TGTGCCAGCAGGGACACGGGGGCGTCTTACGAGCAGTACTTC	CASRDTGASYEQYF
few	TRBV10-3	TRBJ2-3	TRBD2	TGTGCCATCAGTGACCAACTAGCGGGAGGCGGGGATACGCAGTATTTT	CAISDQLAGGGDTQYF
NA	TRBV3-1	TRBJ1-4	NA	TGTGCCAGCAGCCATAGGACCGGTAATGAAAAACTGTTTTTT	CASSHRTGNEKLFF
few	TRBV7-3	TRBJ1-5	NA	TGTGCCAGCAGCTTAATTCCCAGGTCTGGTCAGCCCCAGCATTTT	CASSLIPRSGQPQHF
NA	TRBV19	TRBJ2-7	NA	TGTGCCAGTAGTATAGGGGGGGCAGGGCGGATAACCTACGAGCAGTACTTC	CASSIGGAGRITYEQYF
few	TRBV15	TRBJ2-1	TRBD2	TGTGCCACCAGCAGACGCTCTAGCGGGGCCTACAATGAGCAGTTCTTC	CATSRRSSGAYNEQFF
NA	TRBV20-1	TRBJ2-3	TRBD2	TGCAGTGCCAAAGGGGCGGGAGGCCACACAGATACGCAGTATTTT	CSAKGAGGHTDTQYF
NA	TRBV24-1	TRBJ2-1	TRBD1	TGTGCCACCAGTGGTAGGGGGCCCGACAATGAGCAGTTCTTC	CATSGRGPDNEQFF
few	TRBV7-9	TRBJ1-2	NA	TGTGCCAGCAGCCCGGCTACCGCCTATGGCTACACCTTC	CASSPATAYGYTF
NA	TRBV12-3/TRBV12-4	TRBJ2-4	NA	TGTGCCAGCAGCCGGACTCGTCTAGCCAAAGACATTCAGTACTTC	CASSRTRLAKDIQYF
NA	TRBV5-1	TRBJ1-2	NA	TGCGCCAGCAGCTTGGCCGGGGCAGGGGAAGGCTACACCTTC	CASSLAGAGEGYTF
few	TRBV12-3/TRBV12-4	TRBJ2-1	NA	TGTGCCAGCAGTTTTGCAGGGAGGAATGAGCAGTTCTTC	CASSFAGRNEQFF
NA	TRBV20-1	TRBJ2-3	TRBD1	TGCAGTGCTAGAGGACAGGGGTCAGATACGCAGTATTTT	CSARGQGSDTQYF
NA	TRBV5-5	TRBJ2-5	TRBD2	TGTGCCAGCACGAGGGCCATGACTAGCGGGAGAAGGGAGACCCAGTACTTC	CASTRAMTSGRRETQYF
NA	TRBV4-1	TRBJ2-1	NA	TGCGCCAGCAGCCAAGGGCAGCTGCTCTCCTACAATGAGCAGTTCTTC	CASSQGQLLSYNEQFF
NA	TRBV2	TRBJ2-1	NA	TGTGCCAGCAGTGAAAGGTCTCTCAGTGAGCAGTTCTTC	CASSERSLSEQFF
NA	TRBV20-1	TRBJ2-3	TRBD2	TGCAGTGCTGGAGGGACTAGCGCAGATACGCAGTATTTT	CSAGGTSADTQYF
few	TRBV5-1	TRBJ2-1	TRBD2	TGCGCCAGCAGCTTGGTGGCGGGAGAGGTTAGTAGGGCCTACAATGAGCAGTTCTTC	CASSLVAGEVSRAYNEQFF
few	TRBV7-2	TRBJ2-5	NA	TGTGCCAGCAGCTTAAACTCTTGGGAGGCCCAGTACTTC	CASSLNSWEAQYF
NA	TRBV11-2	TRBJ2-7	TRBD2	TGTGCCAGCAGCTCCCCGACTAGCGGGATGGGCTCCTACGAGCAGTACTTC	CASSSPTSGMGSYEQYF
NA	TRBV13	TRBJ2-3	NA	TGTGCCAGCAGCCCATGGGGGAGTAGCACAGATACGCAGTATTTT	CASSPWGSSTDTQYF
few	TRBV29-1	TRBJ2-7	TRBD1	TGCAGCGTTGAAGCCCCACCCCCGGGACAGCGAGGAATTCAGATCTACGAGCAGTACTTC	CSVEAPPPGQRGIQIYEQYF
NA	TRBV5-1	TRBJ2-1	TRBD2	TGCGCCAGCAGCTTAGCAAAGACTAGCGGAGCTAACAATGAGCAGTTCTTC	CASSLAKTSGANNEQFF
few	TRBV6-2/TRBV6-3	TRBJ2-7	NA	TGTGCCAGCAAGGCCATCCTAGGGGTCTACGAGCAGTACTTC	CASKAILGVYEQYF